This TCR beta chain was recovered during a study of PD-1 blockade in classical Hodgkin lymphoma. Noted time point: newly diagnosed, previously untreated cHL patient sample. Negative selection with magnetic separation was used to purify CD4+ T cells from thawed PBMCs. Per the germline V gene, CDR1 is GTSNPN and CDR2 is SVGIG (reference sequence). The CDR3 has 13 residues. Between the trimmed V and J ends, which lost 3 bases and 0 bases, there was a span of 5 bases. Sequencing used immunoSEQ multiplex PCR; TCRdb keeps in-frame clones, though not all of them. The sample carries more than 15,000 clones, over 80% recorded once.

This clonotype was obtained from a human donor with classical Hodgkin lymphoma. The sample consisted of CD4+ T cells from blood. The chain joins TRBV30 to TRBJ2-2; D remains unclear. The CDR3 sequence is CAWRGSNTGELFF. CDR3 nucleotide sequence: TGTGCCTGGAGGGGCTCGAACACCGGGGAGCTGTTTTTT. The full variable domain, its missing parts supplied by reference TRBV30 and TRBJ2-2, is SQTIHQWPATLVQPVGSPLSLECTVEGTSNPNLYWYRQAAGRGLQLLFYSVGIGQISSEVPQNLSASRPQDRQFILSSKKLLLSDSGFYLCAWRGSNTGELFFGEGSRLTVL.